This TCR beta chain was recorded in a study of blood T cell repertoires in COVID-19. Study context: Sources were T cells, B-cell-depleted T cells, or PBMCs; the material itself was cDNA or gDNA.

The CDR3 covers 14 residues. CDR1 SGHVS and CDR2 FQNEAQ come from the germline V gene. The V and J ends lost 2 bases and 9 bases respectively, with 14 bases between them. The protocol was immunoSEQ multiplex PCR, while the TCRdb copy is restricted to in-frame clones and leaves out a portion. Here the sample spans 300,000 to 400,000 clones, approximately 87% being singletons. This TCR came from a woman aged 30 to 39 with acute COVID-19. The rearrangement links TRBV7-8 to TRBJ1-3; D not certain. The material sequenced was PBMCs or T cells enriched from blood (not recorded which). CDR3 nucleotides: TGTGCCAGCAGCTTAATGCTGGAGAGCTTCACCATATATTTT. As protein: CASSLMLESFTIYF.